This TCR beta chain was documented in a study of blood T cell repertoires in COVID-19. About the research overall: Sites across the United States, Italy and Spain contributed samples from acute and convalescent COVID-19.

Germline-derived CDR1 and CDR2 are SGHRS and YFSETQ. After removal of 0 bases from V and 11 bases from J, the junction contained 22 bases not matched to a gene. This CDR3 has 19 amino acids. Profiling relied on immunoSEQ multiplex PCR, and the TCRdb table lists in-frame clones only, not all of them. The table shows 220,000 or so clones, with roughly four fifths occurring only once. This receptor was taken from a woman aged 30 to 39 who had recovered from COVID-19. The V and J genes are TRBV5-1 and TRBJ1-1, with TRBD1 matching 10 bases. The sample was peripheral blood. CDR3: CASSLDPTGGDIQVVGAFF. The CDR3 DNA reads TGCGCCAGCAGCTTGGACCCGACAGGGGGCGATATCCAGGTTGTGGGGGCTTTCTTT.